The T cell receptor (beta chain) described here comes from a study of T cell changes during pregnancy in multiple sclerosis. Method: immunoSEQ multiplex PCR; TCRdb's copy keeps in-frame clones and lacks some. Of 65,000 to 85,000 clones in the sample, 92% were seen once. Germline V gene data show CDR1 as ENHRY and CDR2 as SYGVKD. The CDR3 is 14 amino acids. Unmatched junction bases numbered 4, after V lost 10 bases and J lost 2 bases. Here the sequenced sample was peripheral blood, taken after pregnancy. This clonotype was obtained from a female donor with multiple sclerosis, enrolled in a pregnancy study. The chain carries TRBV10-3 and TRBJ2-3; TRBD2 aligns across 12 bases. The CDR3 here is CATRTSGDTDTQYF. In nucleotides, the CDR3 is TGTGCCACCCGGACTAGCGGGGACACAGATACGCAGTATTTT.